This T cell receptor beta chain was recovered during a study of monozygotic twins with inflammatory bowel disease. TCRdb re-called the 5' RACE reads and catalogs CDR3 proteins one per entry, DNA excluded. This sample contains around 210,000 distinct CDR3 sequences. Study conclusions and caveats: Resolution of different T cell subtypes was not achieved. Compared with healthy co-twins, IBD patients showed reduced TCRbeta repertoire diversity by inverse Simpson.

This CDR3 has 13 residues. From germline, CDR1 is LNHNV and CDR2 YYDKDF (reference sequence). In the case of this clonotype: Its specificity is unknown.

The clonotype comes from a human donor with ulcerative colitis or Crohn's disease, or a healthy co-twin of an affected twin (not recorded which). Material for sequencing was blood. The chain joins TRBV15 to TRBJ2-3. The CDR3 is CATSRERTDTQYF. Using reference TRBV15 and TRBJ2-3 for the parts outside the CDR3, the full variable domain is DAMVIQNPRYQVTQFGKPVTLSCSQTLNHNVMYWYQQKSSQAPKLLFHYYDKDFNNEADTPDNFQSRRPNTSFCFLDIRSPGLGDTAMYLCATSRERTDTQYFGPGTRLTVL.